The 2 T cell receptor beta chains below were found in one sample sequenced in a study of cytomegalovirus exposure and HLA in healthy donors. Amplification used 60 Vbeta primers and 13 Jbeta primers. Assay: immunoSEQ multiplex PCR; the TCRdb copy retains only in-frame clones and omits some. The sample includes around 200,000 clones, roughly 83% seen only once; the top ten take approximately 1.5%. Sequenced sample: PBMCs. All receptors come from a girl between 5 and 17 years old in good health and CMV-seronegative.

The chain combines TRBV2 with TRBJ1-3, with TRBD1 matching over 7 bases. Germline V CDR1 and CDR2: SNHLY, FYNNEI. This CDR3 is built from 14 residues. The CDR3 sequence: CLALIRGQGNTIYF. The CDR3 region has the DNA TGTCTAGCTTTGATTCGGGGACAGGGAAACACCATATATTTT.

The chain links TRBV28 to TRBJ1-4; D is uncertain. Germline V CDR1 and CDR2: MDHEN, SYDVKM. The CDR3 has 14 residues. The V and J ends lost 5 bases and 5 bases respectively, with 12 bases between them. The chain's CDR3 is CASSLTRENEKLFF. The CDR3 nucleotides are TGTGCCAGCAGTCTGACCCGGGAAAATGAAAAACTGTTTTTT.